The 3 T cell receptor beta chains below come from one sample, sequenced in a study of shared T cell receptors in the human thymus (dated by TCRdb to about 2021). Receptor amplification or capture employed the immunoSEQ multiplex PCR assay. TCRdb limited this immuneACCESS table to in-frame rearrangements with V and J called. A share of clones is missing; checked studies link under half to unresolved V genes, and the rest is unexplained. For this sample the table gives approximately 490,000 clones, of which approximately 80% were detected only once. More than 0.01% of the sample lies in the top ten. The same data also went into a second study, on human thymus T cells.

Material for sequencing was thymocytes. The receptors shown here come from a boy in the first two years of life with a congenital heart defect. Donor details come from another sample of the same person, matched by shared clones.

The genes are TRBV6-1 and TRBJ1-4; 9 bases agree with TRBD1. CDR1 MNHNS and CDR2 SASEGT come from the germline V gene. The junction had 6 bases not matched to a gene; V was cut back by 8 bases and J by 8 bases. This CDR3 region has 13 residues. Here the CDR3 reads CASRTGGLEKLFF. The CDR3 DNA sequence: TGTGCCAGCCGAACAGGGGGCCTGGAAAAACTGTTTTTT.

The chain couples TRBV6-1 to TRBJ1-2, with 7 bases that match TRBD1. The CDR3 length is 15 residues. V shed 2 bases and J 3 bases; nucleotides not matched to a gene: 6. The germline CDR1 and CDR2 sequences are MNHNS and SASEGT. CDR3 protein: CASSEFQGEDYGYTF. CDR3 bases: TGTGCCAGCAGTGAATTCCAGGGGGAGGACTATGGCTACACCTTC.

The rearrangement joins TRBV7-8 to TRBJ2-3; tentatively, D is TRBD2 (6 bases). The CDR3 is 19 amino acids. Trimming took 0 bases from V and 1 from J, leaving 20 bases between them. Germline V gene data show CDR1 as SGHVS and CDR2 as FQNEAQ. CDR3 sequence: CASSLAREAVEGGTDTQYF. The CDR3 nucleotides read TGTGCCAGCAGCTTAGCGAGGGAGGCCGTGGAAGGGGGCACAGATACGCAGTATTTT. Full variable domain (remainder filled in from reference TRBV7-8 and TRBJ2-3): GAGVSQSPRYKVAKRGQDVALRCDPISGHVSLFWYQQALGQGPEFLTYFQNEAQLDKSGLPSDRFFAERPEGSVSTLKIQRTQQEDSAVYLCASSLAREAVEGGTDTQYFGPGTRLTVL.